Only a few counts were recorded for the clone carrying this T cell receptor (beta chain). Its antigen is unidentified. These data come from a study of CD8 T cells in ankylosing spondylitis. Findings and limits, study-wide: Seemingly distinctive of ankylosing spondylitis blood was a TCR beta motif formed by eight highly homologous variants.

TCRdb independently ran MiXCR on the 5' RACE reads; one entry per CDR3 protein. The sample carries more than 650,000 distinct CDR3 sequences, about an eighth recorded once. The sample comprised blood, either unsorted or a sorted T cell fraction (not recorded which). This TCR was sampled from a male donor with ankylosing spondylitis.

Here the CDR3 reads CASSLRGSTEAFF. The CDR3 bases are TGTGCCAGCAGTTTAAGAGGGAGTACTGAAGCTTTCTTT. The J gene is TRBJ1-1, the V gene TRBV12-3 or TRBV12-4; D unresolved. V was shortened by 2 bases and J by 5 bases, with 9 bases between the two germline ends. The CDR3 covers 13 residues.